This note documents a single T cell receptor beta chain sequence. Its specificity is not known. CDR3 size: 13 residues. Germline CDR1 is MNHEY and CDR2 is SVGAGI. V was cut by 0 bases and J by 8 bases, with 10 bases left in between. Second-dose recipients at about 4 or about 12 weeks were treated as one pooled group. This record comes from a study of T cell responses to AZD1222 COVID-19 vaccine. Study-wide findings and caveats: Repertoire collection took place solely once the T cell response had peaked. Following two doses of AZD1222, Spike-specific TCR breadth and depth rose.

Assay used: immunoSEQ multiplex PCR; TCRdb lists only in-frame clones, some missing. The sample includes about 91,000 clones, 92% of them seen just once. The clonotype comes from an adult who received the AZD1222 COVID-19 vaccine. The chain has TRBV6-5 and TRBJ1-2; D might be TRBD1 (6 bases). This specimen consisted of peripheral blood, obtained 28 days after the second AZD1222 dose. The DNA of the CDR3 is TGTGCCAGCAGTTACTCGAGGGGGGACGGCTACACCTTC. It encodes CASSYSRGDGYTF.